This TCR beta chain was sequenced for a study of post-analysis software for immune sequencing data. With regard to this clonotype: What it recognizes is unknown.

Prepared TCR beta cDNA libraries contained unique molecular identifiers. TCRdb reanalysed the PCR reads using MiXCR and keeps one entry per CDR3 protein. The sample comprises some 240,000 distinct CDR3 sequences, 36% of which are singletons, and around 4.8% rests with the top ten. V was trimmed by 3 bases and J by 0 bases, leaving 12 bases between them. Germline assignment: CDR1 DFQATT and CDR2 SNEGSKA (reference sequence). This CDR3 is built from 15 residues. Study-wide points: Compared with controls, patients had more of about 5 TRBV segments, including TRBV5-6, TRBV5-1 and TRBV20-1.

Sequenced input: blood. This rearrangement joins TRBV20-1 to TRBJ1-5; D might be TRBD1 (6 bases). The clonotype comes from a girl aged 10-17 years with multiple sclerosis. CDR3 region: CSARAGEYSNQPQHF. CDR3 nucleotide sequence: TGCAGTGCTAGGGCAGGGGAGTATAGCAATCAGCCCCAGCATTTT.